The rows below give T cell receptor beta chains drawn from one sample of a study of blood T cell repertoires in COVID-19. TCRdb's table, derived via immunoSEQ multiplex PCR, lists solely in-frame clones and lacks some. The sample comprises about 82,000 clones, 70% to 90% of which are singletons, and 15% to 20% rests with the top ten. Sequenced input: peripheral blood. The receptors were gathered from a man of 80 years or more with active or convalescent COVID-19. The CDR3 runs from the conserved cysteine through the conserved F or W. The D gene is left open where the match is weak. Only part of the rows carry a size: once, few, many, or a class if the clone is expanded.

>once|TRBD2|TRBJ2-3|TRBV5-1
CASRGTSGSTDTQYF
TGCGCCAGCAGAGGGACTAGCGGTAGCACAGATACGCAGTATTTT
>NA|TRBD2|TRBJ2-1|TRBV6-6
CASSHGLDYNEQFF
TGTGCCAGCAGTCACGGACTAGACTACAATGAGCAGTTCTTC
>NA|TRBD2|TRBJ2-1|TRBV3-1/TRBV3-2
CASSQTSFEQFF
TGTGCCAGCAGCCAGACTAGCTTTGAGCAGTTCTTC
>NA|TRBD1|TRBJ1-6|TRBV5-1
CASSLIDRVNSPLHF
TGCGCCAGCAGCCTAATCGACAGGGTGAATTCACCCCTCCACTTT
>NA|TRBD1|TRBJ2-1|TRBV3-1/TRBV3-2
CASSLQAGTGWNEQFF
TGTGCCAGCAGCCTACAGGCCGGGACAGGTTGGAATGAGCAGTTCTTC
>NA|NA|TRBJ1-4|TRBV30
CAWSPHQGLDEKLFF
TGTGCCTGGAGTCCACATCAGGGGTTGGATGAAAAACTGTTTTTT
>NA|TRBD2|TRBJ2-4|TRBV5-1
CASSLARGDIQYF
TGCGCCAGCAGCTTGGCCCGGGGGGACATTCAGTACTTC
>NA|TRBD1|TRBJ2-1|TRBV24-1
CATSDSIGTAYNEQFF
TGTGCCACCAGTGATTCGATAGGGACAGCCTACAATGAGCAGTTCTTC
>NA|TRBD1|TRBJ1-2|TRBV30
CAWTRDRDGYTF
TGTGCCTGGACCCGGGACAGGGACGGCTACACCTTC
>NA|NA|TRBJ2-5|TRBV18
CASSYRGLAGDGETQYF
TGTGCCAGCTCATACCGGGGGCTCGCGGGAGACGGAGAGACCCAGTACTTC
>NA|NA|TRBJ1-2|TRBV5-6
CASSLGTGLQWLNYGYTF
TGTGCCAGCAGCTTGGGTACAGGGCTCCAGTGGTTAAACTATGGCTACACCTTC
>NA|NA|TRBJ2-5|TRBV7-2
CASSLVGFSAETQYF
TGTGCCAGCAGCTTAGTTGGGTTCAGCGCGGAGACCCAGTACTTC
>few|NA|TRBJ1-5|TRBV5-1
CASSLGQAGEPQHF
TGCGCCAGCAGCTTGGGGCAGGCGGGCGAGCCCCAGCATTTT
>NA|TRBD1|TRBJ1-3|TRBV13
CASSLGQYAGNTIYF
TGTGCCAGCAGCTTGGGACAGTACGCTGGAAACACCATATATTTT
>NA|NA|TRBJ2-1|TRBV11-1
CASSPRLAGAWDEQFF
TGTGCCAGCAGCCCCCGACTCGCGGGGGCCTGGGATGAGCAGTTCTTC
>NA|TRBD1|TRBJ1-1|TRBV29-1
CSVETGGSTEAFF
TGCAGCGTTGAGACAGGGGGCAGCACTGAAGCTTTCTTT
>NA|NA|TRBJ1-1|TRBV6-5
CATGGQLNTEAFF
TGTGCCACCGGAGGACAGTTGAACACTGAAGCTTTCTTT
>NA|NA|TRBJ1-3|TRBV4-2
CASSQDLTGSGNTIYF
TGTGCCAGCAGCCAAGACCTTACAGGGTCTGGAAACACCATATATTTT
>NA|NA|TRBJ2-1|TRBV7-3
CASSLTRANEQFF
TGTGCCAGCAGCTTAACTCGAGCGAATGAGCAGTTCTTC
>NA|NA|TRBJ1-1|TRBV28
CASMYTTMNTEAFF
TGTGCCAGCATGTACACCACCATGAACACTGAAGCTTTCTTT
>NA|TRBD1|TRBJ1-1|TRBV4-1
CASSHPDRGRLTEAFF
TGCGCCAGCAGCCACCCGGACAGGGGGCGGCTGACTGAAGCTTTCTTT
>NA|NA|TRBJ1-1|TRBV4-2
CASSQEAGSYTEAFF
TGTGCCAGCAGCCAAGAAGCGGGTTCCTACACTGAAGCTTTCTTT
>NA|NA|TRBJ1-2|TRBV25-1
CASSFTDPPSGGYTF
TGTGCCAGCAGCTTCACCGATCCCCCCTCGGGTGGCTACACCTTC
>few|TRBD1|TRBJ1-4|TRBV5-1
CASSFGTGEKLFF
TGCGCCAGCAGCTTTGGGACAGGCGAAAAACTGTTTTTT
>NA|NA|TRBJ2-3|TRBV19
CASSDVGEDTQYF
TGTGCCAGTAGTGATGTAGGGGAAGATACGCAGTATTTT
>NA|TRBD1|TRBJ1-2|TRBV5-1
CASSPDGRQGAPHGYTF
TGCGCCAGCAGCCCCGACGGAAGACAGGGGGCACCCCATGGCTACACCTTC
>NA|NA|TRBJ2-1|TRBV11-2
CASSSNRVTVTNNEQFF
TGTGCCAGCAGCTCCAACAGGGTTACCGTGACCAACAATGAGCAGTTCTTC
>NA|NA|TRBJ1-2|TRBV24-1
CATSDWQGNYGYTF
TGTGCCACCAGTGATTGGCAGGGGAACTATGGCTACACCTTC
>NA|TRBD1|TRBJ1-2|TRBV5-1
CASSLSLQGASLNYGYTF
TGCGCCAGCAGCTTATCACTGCAGGGGGCTTCTTTAAACTATGGCTACACCTTC
>NA|TRBD1|TRBJ1-5|TRBV5-1
CASSFTTGSNQPQHF
TGCGCCAGCAGCTTTACGACAGGGTCCAATCAGCCCCAGCATTTT
>NA|TRBD1|TRBJ2-5|TRBV5-8
CASSFRDSRQETQYF
TGTGCCAGCAGCTTCCGGGACAGCCGACAAGAGACCCAGTACTTC
>NA|NA|TRBJ1-1|TRBV28
CASRRWGRHTEAFF
TGTGCCAGCAGGAGGTGGGGCAGACACACTGAAGCTTTCTTT
>NA|TRBD1|TRBJ2-5|TRBV11-3
CASSKTGTGGETQYF
TGTGCCAGCAGCAAGACCGGGACAGGGGGAGAGACCCAGTACTTC
>NA|TRBD1|TRBJ1-3|TRBV10-3
CAIRDRDRGNGNTIYF
TGTGCCATCAGGGACAGGGACAGGGGCAACGGAAACACCATATATTTT
>NA|NA|TRBJ1-2|TRBV2
CASRTLQGRGYTF
TGTGCCAGCAGAACGTTACAGGGTCGGGGCTACACCTTC
>NA|TRBD1|TRBJ1-3|TRBV6-5
CASRGTGRSGNTIYF
TGTGCCAGCAGAGGGACAGGGCGGTCGGGAAACACCATATATTTT
>NA|NA|TRBJ2-5|TRBV3-1/TRBV3-2
CASSRDIRAQYF
TGTGCCAGCAGCCGGGACATCCGGGCCCAGTACTTC
>NA|NA|TRBJ1-1|TRBV10-3
CAINAGGGGAFF
TGTGCCATCAACGCCGGGGGCGGGGGAGCTTTCTTT
>NA|TRBD2|TRBJ2-6|TRBV5-1
CASSLNAGDSGANVLTF
TGCGCCAGCAGCTTGAATGCGGGGGACTCTGGGGCCAACGTCCTGACTTTC
>NA|TRBD1|TRBJ1-2|TRBV5-1
CASSSGTGNYGYTF
TGCGCCAGCAGCTCCGGGACAGGGAACTATGGCTACACCTTC
>NA|NA|TRBJ1-6|TRBV30
CAWRESYNSPLHF
TGTGCCTGGCGGGAATCCTATAATTCACCCCTCCACTTT
>NA|NA|TRBJ1-4|TRBV2
CASRWQGATNEKLFF
TGTGCCAGCCGGTGGCAAGGGGCAACTAATGAAAAACTGTTTTTT
>NA|NA|TRBJ1-3|TRBV5-1
CASSPTLRGSRNTIYF
TGCGCCAGCAGCCCCACCCTCAGGGGATCCCGAAACACCATATATTTT
>NA|TRBD1|TRBJ1-6|TRBV7-2
CASSPSTGLSPLHF
TGTGCCAGCAGCCCCTCGACAGGGCTTTCACCCCTCCACTTT
>NA|TRBD1|TRBJ1-6|TRBV11-2
CASSIGQGEDSPLHF
TGTGCCAGCAGCATTGGACAGGGGGAAGATTCACCCCTCCACTTT
>few|NA|TRBJ1-6|TRBV2
CASSRSSYNSPLHF
TGTGCCAGCAGCCGGAGCTCCTATAATTCACCCCTCCACTTT
>few|NA|TRBJ2-1|TRBV29-1
CSTTNNEQFF
TGCAGCACTACCAACAATGAGCAGTTCTTC
>NA|TRBD2|TRBJ2-5|TRBV6-6
CASSSIAGTQETQYF
TGTGCCAGCAGTTCCATAGCGGGGACCCAAGAGACCCAGTACTTC
>NA|NA|TRBJ2-1|TRBV7-4
CASSLASIAGYPSSYNEQFF
TGTGCCAGCAGCTTAGCGAGCATTGCGGGCTATCCAAGCTCCTACAATGAGCAGTTCTTC
>NA|TRBD1|TRBJ2-5|TRBV7-9
CASSTRTGEETQYF
TGTGCCAGCAGCACACGGACAGGGGAAGAGACCCAGTACTTC
>NA|TRBD1|TRBJ1-4|TRBV15
CATSRATGPNEKLFF
TGTGCCACCAGCAGAGCGACAGGGCCTAATGAAAAACTGTTTTTT
>NA|NA|TRBJ1-1|TRBV5-4
CASSLQGRYTEAFF
TGTGCCAGCAGCTTGCAGGGGCGGTACACTGAAGCTTTCTTT
>NA|NA|TRBJ2-1|TRBV9
CASSIGGNNEQFF
TGTGCCAGCAGCATAGGCGGTAACAATGAGCAGTTCTTC
>once|TRBD2|TRBJ2-1|TRBV5-8
CASSSSGGAGDNEQFF
TGTGCCAGCAGCTCGAGCGGGGGGGCAGGCGACAATGAGCAGTTCTTC
>NA|TRBD1|TRBJ2-2|TRBV7-2
CASSLARNRGHTGELFF
TGTGCCAGCAGCTTAGCGAGGAACAGGGGTCACACCGGGGAGCTGTTTTTT
>NA|TRBD1|TRBJ1-2|TRBV9
CASSAGSGQGAYGYTF
TGTGCCAGCAGCGCGGGAAGTGGACAGGGGGCCTATGGCTACACCTTC
>NA|NA|TRBJ1-6|TRBV5-1
CASSLAREAGNSPLHF
TGCGCCAGCAGCTTGGCCAGGGAGGCAGGGAATTCACCCCTCCACTTT
>NA|TRBD1|TRBJ1-1|TRBV5-1
CASSLARTGETEAFF
TGCGCCAGCAGCTTGGCTCGGACAGGGGAAACTGAAGCTTTCTTT
>NA|TRBD2|TRBJ2-3|TRBV5-4
CASSLAGGGRDTQYF
TGTGCCAGCAGCTTGGCCGGGGGGGGCAGGGATACGCAGTATTTT
>NA|TRBD1|TRBJ1-1|TRBV18
CASSPGQARNTEAFF
TGTGCCAGCTCACCGGGACAGGCGAGGAACACTGAAGCTTTCTTT